These T cell receptor beta chains were read from a single sample in a study of spatial heterogeneity in lung cancer. TCRdb used MiXCR to reprocess the 5' RACE reads, holding one entry per CDR3 protein. The table lists roughly 100,000 distinct CDR3 sequences, over 8.5% of them singletons. The sample consisted of PBMCs, taken at surgery. These receptors originate from a male donor with early-stage non-small cell lung cancer. The CDR3 runs from the conserved cysteine through the conserved F or W. D genes are given only for firm matches. Size is omitted from some rows. Given values are once, few, many or a class for expanded clones.

CDR3 DNA: TGCGCCAGCAGCTCGGGACTAGCGGGGCCTAGCACAGATACGCAGTATTTT; CDR3 protein: CASSSGLAGPSTDTQYF; V gene: TRBV5-1; clone size: many; D gene: TRBD2; J gene: TRBJ2-3
CDR3 DNA: TGTGCCAGCAGCCGGCCGGGGGCGACTAGCACAGATACGCAGTATTTT; CDR3 protein: CASSRPGATSTDTQYF; V gene: TRBV7-2; clone size: many; D gene: .; J gene: TRBJ2-3
CDR3 DNA: TGTGCCAGCAGTGACCCGCGCCCAGAGACCCAGTACTTC; CDR3 protein: CASSDPRPETQYF; V gene: TRBV6-1; clone size: many; D gene: .; J gene: TRBJ2-5
CDR3 DNA: TGTGCCATCAGTGTTGGGACTAAGGATGAGCAGTTCTTC; CDR3 protein: CAISVGTKDEQFF; V gene: TRBV10-3; clone size: many; D gene: TRBD2; J gene: TRBJ2-1
CDR3 DNA: TGTGCCAGCAGTGTCCCCAGCGGCACAGATACGCAGTATTTT; CDR3 protein: CASSVPSGTDTQYF; V gene: TRBV2; clone size: many; D gene: .; J gene: TRBJ2-3
CDR3 DNA: TGCAGTGCTAGTTTCCAGGGGGATGAGCAGTTCTTC; CDR3 protein: CSASFQGDEQFF; V gene: TRBV20-1; clone size: .; D gene: TRBD1; J gene: TRBJ2-1
CDR3 DNA: TGTGCCAGCAGCTTGGGGACAGGGGACTATGAAAAACTGTTTTTT; CDR3 protein: CASSLGTGDYEKLFF; V gene: TRBV7-9; clone size: many; D gene: TRBD1; J gene: TRBJ1-4
CDR3 DNA: TGTGCCACCTCCCCGGGGCGCACAGCGAAGGAGACCCAGTACTTC; CDR3 protein: CATSPGRTAKETQYF; V gene: TRBV24-1; clone size: .; D gene: .; J gene: TRBJ2-5
CDR3 DNA: TGCAGCGTTGAATTTGTAGTTGGGGAGACCCAGTACTTC; CDR3 protein: CSVEFVVGETQYF; V gene: TRBV29-1; clone size: few; D gene: .; J gene: TRBJ2-5
CDR3 DNA: TGTGCCAGCAGCTTAGATCGACTGGCGAACACTGAAGCTTTCTTT; CDR3 protein: CASSLDRLANTEAFF; V gene: TRBV7-2; clone size: .; D gene: .; J gene: TRBJ1-1
CDR3 DNA: TGTGCCAGCAGTGAAGGTCAGGGATTTTCTAGCACAGATACGCAGTATTTT; CDR3 protein: CASSEGQGFSSTDTQYF; V gene: TRBV6-1; clone size: many; D gene: .; J gene: TRBJ2-3
CDR3 DNA: TGCAGTGCTAGAGACCGGGACATTAGGTACGAGCAGTACTTC; CDR3 protein: CSARDRDIRYEQYF; V gene: TRBV20-1; clone size: few; D gene: .; J gene: TRBJ2-7
CDR3 DNA: TGCAGTGCTAGACAGGACTACGAGCAGTACTTC; CDR3 protein: CSARQDYEQYF; V gene: TRBV20-1; clone size: many; D gene: .; J gene: TRBJ2-7
CDR3 DNA: TGTGCCAGCAGTTATATTCGGAACACAGATACGCAGTATTTT; CDR3 protein: CASSYIRNTDTQYF; V gene: TRBV12-3/TRBV12-4; clone size: .; D gene: .; J gene: TRBJ2-3
CDR3 DNA: TGCAGTGCCTCCCAAGCGGGAGCAGGAGAGACCCAGTACTTC; CDR3 protein: CSASQAGAGETQYF; V gene: TRBV20-1; clone size: .; D gene: TRBD2; J gene: TRBJ2-5
CDR3 DNA: TGTGCCAGCATTAGGATTGAGGGACCTTCCTACGAGCAGTACTTC; CDR3 protein: CASIRIEGPSYEQYF; V gene: TRBV7-9; clone size: few; D gene: .; J gene: TRBJ2-7
CDR3 DNA: TGCGCCAGCAGCGTGGACAGTCGAACGGACAATGAGCAGTTCTTC; CDR3 protein: CASSVDSRTDNEQFF; V gene: TRBV5-1; clone size: .; D gene: .; J gene: TRBJ2-1
CDR3 DNA: TGCAGTGCTAGTTTGCAGGACAGAGTTTATGGCTACACCTTC; CDR3 protein: CSASLQDRVYGYTF; V gene: TRBV20-1; clone size: .; D gene: .; J gene: TRBJ1-2
CDR3 DNA: TGTGCCAGTAGCCTGAGAGGACAGGGGGCGAAAAAGAACATCTACGAGCAGTACTTC; CDR3 protein: CASSLRGQGAKKNIYEQYF; V gene: TRBV19; clone size: many; D gene: TRBD1; J gene: TRBJ2-7
CDR3 DNA: TGCAGTGCCTCCGACAGGGGTAGCACAGATACGCAGTATTTT; CDR3 protein: CSASDRGSTDTQYF; V gene: TRBV20-1; clone size: many; D gene: TRBD1; J gene: TRBJ2-3
CDR3 DNA: TGTGCCAGCAGCTTATCGGCAAACGACGCAGCTTTCTTT; CDR3 protein: CASSLSANDAAFF; V gene: TRBV7-3; clone size: few; D gene: .; J gene: TRBJ1-1
CDR3 DNA: TGTGCCAGCAGCTTTCCCGGGGGCGACACCGGGGAGCTGTTTTTT; CDR3 protein: CASSFPGGDTGELFF; V gene: TRBV5-4; clone size: .; D gene: .; J gene: TRBJ2-2
CDR3 DNA: TGTGCCAGCAGACGGACTAGCGGGGCCTACGAGCAGTACTTC; CDR3 protein: CASRRTSGAYEQYF; V gene: TRBV2; clone size: many; D gene: TRBD2; J gene: TRBJ2-7
CDR3 DNA: TGCGCCAGCAGCCCGGAGATAGGGTGGACCTACGAGCAGTACTTC; CDR3 protein: CASSPEIGWTYEQYF; V gene: TRBV5-1; clone size: many; D gene: .; J gene: TRBJ2-7
CDR3 DNA: TGCGCCAGCAGCTCCGGGACGGTGAGCTCCTACGAGCAGTACTTC; CDR3 protein: CASSSGTVSSYEQYF; V gene: TRBV5-1; clone size: few; D gene: .; J gene: TRBJ2-7
CDR3 DNA: TGCGCCAGCAGCGCGAATGAGATGACCCCACAAGAGACCCAGTACTTC; CDR3 protein: CASSANEMTPQETQYF; V gene: TRBV5-1; clone size: few; D gene: .; J gene: TRBJ2-5
CDR3 DNA: TGCGCCAGCAGCTTGATGGCGGGAGGGTCTGAGCAGTTCTTC; CDR3 protein: CASSLMAGGSEQFF; V gene: TRBV5-1; clone size: .; D gene: TRBD2; J gene: TRBJ2-1
CDR3 DNA: TGTGCCAGCAGCCAAGTAACTAGCGGGAACACCGGGGAGCTGTTTTTT; CDR3 protein: CASSQVTSGNTGELFF; V gene: TRBV3-1; clone size: many; D gene: TRBD2; J gene: TRBJ2-2
CDR3 DNA: TGCAGTGGAGGGCCCGATACGCAGTATTTT; CDR3 protein: CSGGPDTQYF; V gene: TRBV20-1; clone size: many; D gene: .; J gene: TRBJ2-3
CDR3 DNA: TGCAGTGCTAGGCACCCCCAGACAGATACGCAGTATTTT; CDR3 protein: CSARHPQTDTQYF; V gene: TRBV20-1; clone size: few; D gene: .; J gene: TRBJ2-3
CDR3 DNA: TGTGCCAGCAGCTTATCCCCCTTGAACACCGGGGAGCTGTTTTTT; CDR3 protein: CASSLSPLNTGELFF; V gene: TRBV7-3; clone size: .; D gene: .; J gene: TRBJ2-2
CDR3 DNA: TGTGCCAGCAGTGTCTTCTCAGGGGGCGCGTCTGGCTACACCTTC; CDR3 protein: CASSVFSGGASGYTF; V gene: TRBV2; clone size: few; D gene: TRBD1; J gene: TRBJ1-2
CDR3 DNA: TGCGCCAGCAGCTTGACAGGGGATAGCGATCAGCCCCAGCATTTT; CDR3 protein: CASSLTGDSDQPQHF; V gene: TRBV5-1; clone size: .; D gene: TRBD1; J gene: TRBJ1-5
CDR3 DNA: TGTGCCAGCGGACTAGGCGGGATTTCTGGGGCCAACGTCCTGACTTTC; CDR3 protein: CASGLGGISGANVLTF; V gene: TRBV9; clone size: many; D gene: TRBD2; J gene: TRBJ2-6
CDR3 DNA: TGTGCCAGCCGGCGGCAGGCGACCACCGGGGAGCTGTTTTTT; CDR3 protein: CASRRQATTGELFF; V gene: TRBV12-3/TRBV12-4; clone size: few; D gene: .; J gene: TRBJ2-2
CDR3 DNA: TGCGCCAGCAGCCAAGAGCTGGGTCTAGTCACTAGGGAGCAGTACTTC; CDR3 protein: CASSQELGLVTREQYF; V gene: TRBV4-3; clone size: few; D gene: .; J gene: TRBJ2-7
CDR3 DNA: TGTGCCAGCAGCTTGGGTTCGGGACCGACCCAGTACTTC; CDR3 protein: CASSLGSGPTQYF; V gene: TRBV7-9; clone size: many; D gene: .; J gene: TRBJ2-5
CDR3 DNA: TGTGCCAGCAGCCGGAGCTTCGCTAATGAAAAACTGTTTTTT; CDR3 protein: CASSRSFANEKLFF; V gene: TRBV12-3/TRBV12-4; clone size: many; D gene: .; J gene: TRBJ1-4
CDR3 DNA: TGTGCCACCAGCAGAGATAGGAGCGGGTACGAGCAGTACTTC; CDR3 protein: CATSRDRSGYEQYF; V gene: TRBV15; clone size: many; D gene: .; J gene: TRBJ2-7
CDR3 DNA: TGCAGTGCTAGAACTCCCAGCGGGAGCTCCTACAATGAGCAGTTCTTC; CDR3 protein: CSARTPSGSSYNEQFF; V gene: TRBV20-1; clone size: many; D gene: TRBD2; J gene: TRBJ2-1
CDR3 DNA: TGTGCCAGCAGTTACTGGGAGGGGAGGGAGACCCAGTACTTC; CDR3 protein: CASSYWEGRETQYF; V gene: TRBV28; clone size: few; D gene: TRBD2; J gene: TRBJ2-5
CDR3 DNA: TGTGCCAGCAGTGAAGGAGGTGAAGCTTTCTTT; CDR3 protein: CASSEGGEAFF; V gene: TRBV2; clone size: many; D gene: .; J gene: TRBJ1-1
CDR3 DNA: TGTGCCAGCAGTCGGCAACGGGAAGGGTATGGCTACACCTTC; CDR3 protein: CASSRQREGYGYTF; V gene: TRBV2; clone size: few; D gene: .; J gene: TRBJ1-2
CDR3 DNA: TGCAGCGTGACGGACGAAAGAGAGACCCAGTACTTC; CDR3 protein: CSVTDERETQYF; V gene: TRBV29-1; clone size: many; D gene: .; J gene: TRBJ2-5
CDR3 DNA: TGTGCAAGTCGCTTAGCCGGGGCTAGCGGGGGACCAGATACGCAGTATTTT; CDR3 protein: CASRLAGASGGPDTQYF; V gene: TRBV12-2; clone size: .; D gene: .; J gene: TRBJ2-3
CDR3 DNA: TGCAGTGCCAAGACTAGGACAGGGCCCGAGCAGTACTTC; CDR3 protein: CSAKTRTGPEQYF; V gene: TRBV20-1; clone size: many; D gene: TRBD1; J gene: TRBJ2-7
CDR3 DNA: TGTGCCAGCAGTGATCGGGGAGGCGGCACAGATACGCAGTATTTT; CDR3 protein: CASSDRGGGTDTQYF; V gene: TRBV2; clone size: many; D gene: .; J gene: TRBJ2-3